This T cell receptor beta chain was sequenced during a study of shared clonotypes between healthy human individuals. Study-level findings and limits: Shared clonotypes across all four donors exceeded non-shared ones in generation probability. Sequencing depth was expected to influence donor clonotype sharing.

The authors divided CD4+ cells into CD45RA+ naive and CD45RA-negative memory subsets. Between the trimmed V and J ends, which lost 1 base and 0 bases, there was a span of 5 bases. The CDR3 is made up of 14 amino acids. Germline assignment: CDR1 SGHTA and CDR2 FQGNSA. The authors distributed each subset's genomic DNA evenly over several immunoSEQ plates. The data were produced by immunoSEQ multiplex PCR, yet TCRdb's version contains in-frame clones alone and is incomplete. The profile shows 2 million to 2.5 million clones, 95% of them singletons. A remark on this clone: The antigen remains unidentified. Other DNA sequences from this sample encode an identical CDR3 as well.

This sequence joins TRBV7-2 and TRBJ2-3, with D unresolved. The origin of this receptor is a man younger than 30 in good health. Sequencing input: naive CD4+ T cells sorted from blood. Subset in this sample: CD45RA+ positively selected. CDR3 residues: CASSLVSSTDTQYF. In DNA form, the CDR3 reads TGTGCCAGCAGCTTAGTGTCTAGCACAGATACGCAGTATTTT.